The T cell receptor beta chain under discussion was sequenced for a study of blood T cell repertoires in COVID-19. Study at large: Nucleic acid was either cDNA or gDNA, and it came from T cells, B-cell-depleted T cells, or PBMCs.

Some clones are missing from TCRdb's copy, which holds only in-frame ones; the method was immunoSEQ multiplex PCR. The sample carries approximately 130,000 clones, more than 70% recorded once. This clone occurred a few times. The CDR3 covers 13 residues. J lost 6 bases, V lost 4 bases, and 2 bases had no gene match. Germline loops: CDR1 MGHDK, CDR2 SYGVNS. Sequencing was carried out using peripheral blood. V usage is TRBV25-1 and J usage is TRBJ1-5; 8 bases are a match to TRBD1. The sequence was collected from a human donor in a cohort sampled during active COVID-19. Written as DNA, the CDR3 is TGTGCCAGCAGTGCAGGGGGCGGTCAGCCCCAGCATTTT. Translated, it gives CASSAGGGQPQHF.